The 31 T cell receptor beta chains below come from one sample, sequenced in a study of OX40 agonist ivuxolimab in advanced cancers. Profiling relied on immunoSEQ multiplex PCR, and the TCRdb table lists in-frame clones only, not all of them. The sample lists some 29,000 clones, about 90% occurring once. Sequenced here: CD4+ or CD8+ T cells sorted from blood, sampled in a trial of the OX40 agonist ivuxolimab. The receptor set was obtained from an adult with an advanced solid tumor such as melanoma, head and neck, liver or kidney cancer.

The J gene is TRBJ2-1, the V gene TRBV27, with D uncertain. In germline, CDR1 is MNHEY, CDR2 SMNVEV (reference sequence). The CDR3 has 15 residues. Trimming cost V 5 bases and J 0 bases, with 11 bases left between them. CDR3 in DNA: TGTGCCAGCAGTCCCTCCGAGGTCTCCTACAATGAGCAGTTCTTC. This gives the protein CASSPSEVSYNEQFF.

The V call is TRBV2, the J call TRBJ2-6; D not certain. Germline V gene lookup returns CDR1 SNHLY and CDR2 FYNNEI. Trimming pared 6 bases from V and 0 bases from J, leaving 9 bases between. The CDR3 contains 15 residues. Here the CDR3 reads CASRGQFSGANVLTF. The DNA of the CDR3 is TGTGCCAGCAGAGGCCAATTCTCTGGGGCCAACGTCCTGACTTTC.

The CDR3 loop reads CASSPGGSSDTQYF. The CDR3, as DNA: TGTGCCAGCTCTCCTGGGGGGAGCTCAGATACGCAGTATTTT. V is TRBV5-4 and J is TRBJ2-3; tentatively, D is TRBD2 (6 bases). Between the trimmed V and J ends, which lost 7 bases and 4 bases, there was a span of 16 bases. Germline loops: CDR1 SGHNT, CDR2 YYREEE (reference sequence). This CDR3 spans 14 amino acids. Full variable domain (rest looked up from reference TRBV5-4 and TRBJ2-3): ETGVTQSPTHLIKTRGQQVTLRCSSQSGHNTVSWYQQALGQGPQFIFQYYREEENGRGNFPPRFSGLQFPNYSSELNVNALELDDSALYLCASSPGGSSDTQYFGPGTRLTVL.

The gene calls are TRBV28 and TRBJ1-4; no clear D gene. Germline V CDR1 and CDR2: MDHEN, SYDVKM. The CDR3 consists of 12 residues. Trimming took 10 bases from V and 8 from J, leaving 14 bases between them. The CDR3 coding sequence is TGTGCCACCTTGGACCTTGGGGAAAAACTGTTTTTT. Amino acid sequence: CATLDLGEKLFF.

V is TRBV15 and J is TRBJ2-7; 7 bases line up with TRBD2. The germline V gene encodes CDR1 LNHNV and CDR2 YYDKDF (reference sequence). V lost 1 base, J lost 4 bases, and 10 bases stayed unmatched. This CDR3 is 16 amino acids long. DNA of the CDR3: TGTGCCACCAGCAGAGGTTCAGCGGGGTTAGCGTACGAGCAGTACTTC. Encoded protein: CATSRGSAGLAYEQYF.

The V and J genes are TRBV6-6 and TRBJ1-4; perhaps TRBD1 as D (5 bases). CDR3 length: 13 residues. Germline CDR1 MNHNY, CDR2 SVGAGI (reference sequence). Trimming removed 6 bases from V and 6 bases from J, with 11 bases in between. The CDR3 DNA sequence: TGTGCCAGCAGGGGGGGGGATCATGAAAAACTGTTTTTT. As protein: CASRGGDHEKLFF.

In its sample, this clone was seen once. V and J are TRBV4-1 and TRBJ2-5, with D tentatively TRBD1 (5 bases). The germline V gene encodes CDR1 MGHRA and CDR2 YSYEKL. Trimming stripped 0 bases from V and 3 bases from J, with 8 bases between. The CDR3 is 14 amino acids. CDR3 nucleotides: TGCGCCAGCAGCCAAGAAAGCAGGGAAGAGACCCAGTACTTC. Translating it yields CASSQESREETQYF.

The V call is TRBV7-2, the J call TRBJ2-3; the D gene is possibly TRBD2 (5 bases). Germline lookup yields CDR1 SGHTA and CDR2 FQGNSA. CDR3 size: 14 residues. V dropped 3 bases and J dropped 4 bases, with 11 bases sitting between them. The CDR3 DNA reads as TGTGCCAGCAGCTTCGGGGTCGGGGCAGATACGCAGTATTTT. Protein: CASSFGVGADTQYF.

The rearrangement links TRBV9 to TRBJ1-2; no firm D call. V was trimmed by 0 bases and J by 9 bases, leaving 6 bases between them. CDR3 length: 11 amino acids. Germline V gene data show CDR1 as SGDLS and CDR2 as YYNGEE. The CDR3 nucleotides read TGTGCCAGCAGCGTAGGTAGCCGCTACACCTTC. Amino acids: CASSVGSRYTF.

This chain joins TRBV7-9 and TRBJ2-5; D tentatively fits TRBD1 or TRBD2 (5 bases each). V was trimmed by 4 bases and J by 0 bases, leaving 9 bases between them. CDR3 size: 14 residues. Per germline, CDR1 SEHNR and CDR2 FQNEAQ (reference sequence). The CDR3, as DNA: TGTGCCAGCAGCTCGGGACGCCACCAAGAGACCCAGTACTTC. Residues: CASSSGRHQETQYF.

The CDR3 DNA follows: TGTGCCAGCAGCTTTCCGGGTGGGAGCTCCTACAATGAGCAGTTCTTC. This codes for CASSFPGGSSYNEQFF. The chain has TRBV13 and TRBJ2-1, with D perhaps TRBD2 (5 bases). The CDR3 loop spans 16 amino acids. Germline V gene lookup returns CDR1 PRHDT and CDR2 FYEKMQ (reference sequence). V lost 3 bases to trimming and J lost 0 bases, with 12 bases between them.

The CDR3 DNA reads TGTGCCATAAAAAAGGAGGGCGATTACAATGAGCAGTTCTTC. Protein product: CAIKKEGDYNEQFF. This sequence joins TRBV6-1 and TRBJ2-1; the D gene is possibly TRBD2 (6 bases). Deletions cut 10 bases from V and 4 bases from J, with 17 bases between. The germline V gene encodes CDR1 MNHNS and CDR2 SASEGT. The CDR3 has 14 residues.

The chain joins TRBV6-5 to TRBJ2-7, with TRBD2 matching 7 bases. This CDR3 has 15 amino acids. V gave up 5 bases and J gave up 5 bases; unmatched junction bases: 12. Looked up from germline, CDR1 is MNHEY and CDR2 is SVGAGI. The CDR3 DNA reads TGTGCCAGCAGTCCGGGCGGGAGAGGTCGGGACGAGCAGTACTTC. Its protein product is CASSPGGRGRDEQYF.

J is TRBJ1-1 and V is TRBV5-1, with unresolved D. Between the trimmed V and J ends, which lost 1 base and 5 bases, there was a span of 15 bases. CDR1 is SGHRS, CDR2 YFSETQ, per germline. This CDR3 comprises 15 residues. The CDR3 bases are TGCGCCAGCAGCTTGAACGACGGCTGGTGGACTGAAGCTTTCTTT. Its protein product is CASSLNDGWWTEAFF.

The V gene is TRBV7-9, the J gene TRBJ2-7; 14 positions match TRBD2. V was clipped by 5 bases and J by 6 bases; unmatched bases: 6. In germline, CDR1 is SEHNR, CDR2 FQNEAQ (reference sequence). This CDR3 has 15 residues. CDR3 nucleotides: TGTGCCAGCAGCAGACTAGCGGGGGGGCCCCTCGAGCAGTACTTC. Translation: CASSRLAGGPLEQYF.

V usage is TRBV5-1 and J usage is TRBJ1-3; D uncertain. The CDR3 runs to 14 residues. Germline V lookup: CDR1 SGHRS, CDR2 YFSETQ. V shed 4 bases and J shed 0 bases, with 8 bases lying between them. The CDR3 nucleotides read TGCGCCAGCAGCCCCACCTTCTCTGGAAACACCATATATTTT. Translated: CASSPTFSGNTIYF.

This clone was counted a single time. This sequence joins TRBV6-6 and TRBJ1-1; 7 bases line up with TRBD1. V shed 8 bases, J shed 4 bases, and the junction held 7 bases outside the gene matches. This CDR3 has 13 residues. Germline lookup yields CDR1 MNHNY and CDR2 SVGAGI (reference sequence). In nucleotides, the CDR3 is TGTGCCAGCGCGCAGGGGGAAGGCACTGAAGCTTTCTTT. Its protein is CASAQGEGTEAFF.

This clone appeared a single time. This rearrangement joins TRBV5-6 to TRBJ2-7, with 9 bases identical to TRBD1. J lost 2 bases, V lost 0 bases, and 0 bases had no gene match. The germline gives CDR1 SGHDT, CDR2 YYEEEE. The CDR3 spans 14 residues. CDR3 bases: TGTGCCAGCAGCTTGGGGACAGGGGCCTACGAGCAGTACTTC. Encoded protein: CASSLGTGAYEQYF.

As for this clone: Other DNA sequences within the sample encode an identical CDR3. The chain employs TRBV7-9 and TRBJ1-5; no reliable D call. CDR1 is SEHNR, CDR2 FQNEAQ, per germline (reference sequence). V was shortened by 1 base and J by 2 bases, with 0 bases between the two germline ends. The CDR3 is 12 amino acids. DNA for the CDR3: TGTGCCAGCAGCTTAGGCAATCAGCCCCAGCATTTT. Protein: CASSLGNQPQHF. The variable domain in full, completed from reference TRBV7-9 and TRBJ1-5, reads DTGVSQNPRHKITKRGQNVTFRCDPISEHNRLYWYRQTLGQGPEFLTYFQNEAQLEKSRLLSDRFSAERPKGSFSTLEIQRTEQGDSAMYLCASSLGNQPQHFGDGTRLSIL.

This sequence joins TRBV4-1 and TRBJ2-1; a possible D gene is TRBD1 (6 bases). Trimming stripped 3 bases from V and 8 bases from J, with 23 bases between. Germline-derived CDR1 and CDR2 are MGHRA and YSYEKL. The CDR3 is made up of 17 amino acids. In DNA, the CDR3 is TGCGCCAGCAGCCATACCGGGACACCTCTCCGGTCCGATGAGCAGTTCTTC. This gives the protein CASSHTGTPLRSDEQFF.

The rearrangement joins TRBV15 to TRBJ1-1, with TRBD1 as a possible D gene (5 bases). CDR1 is LNHNV, CDR2 YYDKDF, per germline (reference sequence). Trimming shortened V by 8 bases and J by 3 bases, and 16 bases separated the two germline ends. CDR3 length: 14 residues. CDR3 in amino acids: CATSPGPRDTEAFF. DNA of the CDR3: TGTGCCACCTCTCCGGGACCTAGGGACACTGAAGCTTTCTTT. Drawing the rest from reference TRBV15 and TRBJ1-1, the complete variable domain is DAMVIQNPRYQVTQFGKPVTLSCSQTLNHNVMYWYQQKSSQAPKLLFHYYDKDFNNEADTPDNFQSRRPNTSFCFLDIRSPGLGDTAMYLCATSPGPRDTEAFFGQGTRLTVV.

V and J are TRBV10-1 and TRBJ2-3; tentatively, D is TRBD2 (6 bases). V was clipped by 5 bases and J by 0 bases, with 15 bases between them. The germline V gene encodes CDR1 WNHNN and CDR2 SYGVQD (reference sequence). The CDR3 has 16 amino acids. The DNA of the CDR3 is TGCGCCAGCAGTTCCACGGGGACTGGAAGCACAGATACGCAGTATTTT. Its protein product is CASSSTGTGSTDTQYF.

This clone is deemed medium-sized. The V call is TRBV4-1, the J call TRBJ1-2; 8 bases agree with TRBD1. J gave up 8 bases and V 1 base, and 6 bases lay outside the gene matches. CDR1 MGHRA and CDR2 YSYEKL come from the germline V gene. This CDR3 has 14 amino acids. The CDR3 coding sequence is TGCGCCAGCAGCCAAGGGACAGGGATGTGGGGCTACACCTTC. Translated: CASSQGTGMWGYTF.

The V call is TRBV14, the J call TRBJ2-7; 7 bases match TRBD1. Germline CDR1 is SGHDN and CDR2 is FVKESK. The CDR3 is 16 amino acids. V was pared by 6 bases and J by 1 base, with 12 bases of the junction left unmatched. CDR3 sequence (DNA): TGTGCCAGCAGTCCTCCTTTACGACAGGGATCCTACGAGCAGTACTTC. This sequence encodes CASSPPLRQGSYEQYF. The variable domain in full, completed from reference TRBV14 and TRBJ2-7, reads EAGVTQFPSHSVIEKGQTVTLRCDPISGHDNLYWYRRVMGKEIKFLLHFVKESKQDESGMPNNRFLAERTGGTYSTLKVQPAELEDSGVYFCASSPPLRQGSYEQYFGPGTRLTVT.

The chain employs TRBV5-4 and TRBJ1-5, with D uncertain. Germline loops: CDR1 SGHNT, CDR2 YYREEE (reference sequence). Trimming took 0 bases from V and 6 from J, leaving 10 bases between them. This CDR3 spans 14 amino acids. The CDR3 loop reads CASSLGVGSQPQHF. In DNA, the CDR3 is TGTGCCAGCAGCTTGGGGGTAGGGTCTCAGCCCCAGCATTTT.

V and J are TRBV5-4 and TRBJ2-7; D might be TRBD2 (5 bases). The CDR3 totals 13 residues. V dropped 4 bases and J dropped 2 bases, with 10 bases sitting between them. Germline values: CDR1 SGHNT, CDR2 YYREEE (reference sequence). CDR3 in amino acids: CASSLDGTYEQYF. The CDR3 coding sequence is TGTGCCAGCAGCCTCGACGGGACCTACGAGCAGTACTTC.

The V gene is TRBV19, the J gene TRBJ2-7, with 10 positions matching TRBD1. There are 16 residues in the CDR3. The germline V gene has CDR1 LNHDA and CDR2 SQIVND (reference sequence). The junction had 13 bases not matched to a gene; V was cut back by 4 bases and J by 7 bases. The CDR3 nucleotides read TGTGCCAGTAGTACCACGATTCGACAGGGGGCAGGGGAGCAGTACTTC. The encoded protein is CASSTTIRQGAGEQYF.

The chain couples TRBV10-3 to TRBJ1-1; D ambiguous. Germline V gene sequence: CDR1 ENHRY, CDR2 SYGVKD. The CDR3 is made up of 11 amino acids. V lost 7 bases to trimming and J lost 4 bases, with 7 bases between them. The CDR3: CAIMAGTEAFF. The CDR3 nucleotides read TGTGCCATCATGGCAGGCACTGAAGCTTTCTTT.

This clone was observed a single time. This rearrangement joins TRBV5-4 to TRBJ2-7; 11 nucleotides agree with TRBD1. The CDR3 is made up of 15 amino acids. V was pared by 4 bases and J by 0 bases, with 3 bases of the junction left unmatched. Germline CDR1 SGHNT, CDR2 YYREEE (reference sequence). The CDR3 nucleotides read TGTGCCAGCAGCCAAGGGACAGGGGGCTCCTACGAGCAGTACTTC. Protein: CASSQGTGGSYEQYF.

This chain connects TRBV7-2 to TRBJ1-1, with 8 bases fitting TRBD1. The CDR3 totals 16 residues. V shed 5 bases, J shed 0 bases, and the junction held 8 bases outside the gene matches. CDR1 is SGHTA and CDR2 is FQGNSA in the germline V gene. The CDR3: CASSPGTGLMNTEAFF. The DNA of the CDR3 is TGTGCCAGCAGCCCTGGGACAGGCCTCATGAACACTGAAGCTTTCTTT.

This chain connects TRBV6-5 to TRBJ1-1, with no clear D. With 0 bases removed from V and 3 bases from J, the gap between germline ends came to 8 bases. Germline assignment: CDR1 MNHEY and CDR2 SVGAGI. This CDR3 contains 14 residues. The DNA of the CDR3 is TGTGCCAGCAGTTACTCTATGGGAGACACTGAAGCTTTCTTT. It yields the protein CASSYSMGDTEAFF.